Following are 14 T cell receptor beta chains from one sample sequenced in a study of blood T cell repertoires in COVID-19. Using immunoSEQ multiplex PCR, the repertoire was profiled, and TCRdb retains in-frame clones only, with some absent. The profile covers 180,000 or so clones, with around 81% appearing a single time and more than 9.5% taken by the ten largest. Material: peripheral blood. The receptors originated from a woman in her forties with COVID-19, enrolled during active disease.

This sequence joins TRBV10-2 and TRBJ2-2; TRBD1 matches 8 bases. With V trimmed by 5 bases and J by 4 bases, 3 bases remained unmatched. Per germline, CDR1 WSHSY and CDR2 SAAADI. This CDR3 comprises 14 residues. In nucleotides, the CDR3 is TGCGCCAGCAGTCAAACAGGGGGCACCGGGGAGCTGTTTTTT. Its protein product is CASSQTGGTGELFF.

V is TRBV10-3 and J is TRBJ2-1; TRBD2 aligns across 10 bases. The CDR3 covers 17 residues. CDR1 and CDR2 from the germline V gene are ENHRY and SYGVKD. Trimming cost V 0 bases and J 6 bases; bases outside gene matches: 8. The CDR3 sequence: CAISESIGLAVGNEQFF. The CDR3 DNA reads TGTGCCATCAGTGAGTCTATCGGACTAGCGGTGGGCAATGAGCAGTTCTTC.

This chain uses TRBV7-9 with TRBJ1-5, with D possibly matching TRBD1 (5 bases). Between the trimmed V and J ends, which lost 5 bases and 6 bases, there was a span of 14 bases. Germline V gene data show CDR1 as SEHNR and CDR2 as FQNEAQ (reference sequence). This CDR3 has 14 amino acids. CDR3 nucleotide sequence: TGTGCCAGCAGCGGGGGGGGAGCCAGTCAGCCCCAGCATTTT. Translating it yields CASSGGGASQPQHF.

The chain recombines TRBV27 with TRBJ2-5; 8 bases agree with TRBD2. After removal of 6 bases from V and 4 bases from J, the junction contained 13 bases not matched to a gene. The CDR3 is 16 residues long. From germline, CDR1 is MNHEY and CDR2 SMNVEV (reference sequence). This CDR3 reads CASSHYRGGPPETQYF. The CDR3 nucleotides are TGTGCCAGCAGCCATTACCGCGGGGGGCCCCCAGAGACCCAGTACTTC.

The chain combines TRBV18 with TRBJ1-6, with 9 nucleotides matching TRBD1. The CDR3 consists of 15 residues. The V and J ends lost 4 bases and 6 bases, in that order; junction bases with no gene match: 4. Germline V gene sequence: CDR1 KGHSH, CDR2 LQKENI. CDR3 DNA: TGTGCCAGCTCACAAGGGACAGGGCGTAATTCACCCCTCCACTTT. It specifies CASSQGTGRNSPLHF.

This rearrangement joins TRBV6-5 to TRBJ1-1; 7 bases fit TRBD1. The CDR3 contains 11 residues. Trimming at V came to 6 bases and at J to 7 bases, leaving 2 bases not matched to a gene. CDR1 is MNHEY and CDR2 is SVGAGI in the germline V gene. This CDR3 reads CASRGDSEAFF. For the CDR3, the DNA is TGTGCCAGCAGAGGGGACAGTGAAGCTTTCTTT.

J is TRBJ1-1 and V is TRBV27; TRBD1 agrees at 8 bases. The CDR3 is 15 residues long. V lost 5 bases, J lost 4 bases, and 9 bases stayed unmatched. Germline lookup yields CDR1 MNHEY and CDR2 SMNVEV (reference sequence). CDR3 in DNA: TGTGCCAGCAGTCCCTCGGACAGGGCGGCCACTGAAGCTTTCTTT. Translation gives CASSPSDRAATEAFF.

V gene TRBV14 combines with J gene TRBJ1-1, with no clear D. The CDR3 contains 11 residues. Per the germline V gene, CDR1 is SGHDN and CDR2 is FVKESK. Trimming left V 7 bases short and J 7 bases short, with 10 bases between. For the CDR3, the DNA is TGTGCCAGCAAGGAAGGAGGTGAAGCTTTCTTT. It translates to CASKEGGEAFF.

This clone appeared a single time. CDR3 residues: CASSSRAGAGGPYNEQFF. Written as DNA, the CDR3 is TGTGCCAGCAGCTCCCGGGCCGGAGCGGGGGGGCCGTACAATGAGCAGTTCTTC. The chain uses TRBV5-4 and TRBJ2-1; 10 bases agree with TRBD2. CDR1 and CDR2 from the germline V gene are SGHNT and YYREEE (reference sequence). The junction had 13 bases not matched to a gene; V was cut back by 3 bases and J by 4 bases. The length of the CDR3 is 18 residues. The whole variable domain, filled in from reference TRBV5-4 and TRBJ2-1, reads ETGVTQSPTHLIKTRGQQVTLRCSSQSGHNTVSWYQQALGQGPQFIFQYYREEENGRGNFPPRFSGLQFPNYSSELNVNALELDDSALYLCASSSRAGAGGPYNEQFFGPGTRLTVL.

This clone was detected a few times. The chain is built from TRBV3-1 (or the pseudogene TRBV3-2) and TRBJ2-7, with D perhaps matching TRBD2 (6 bases). V was pared by 3 bases and J by 6 bases, with 15 bases between. CDR1 is LGHDT and CDR2 is YNNKEL in the germline V gene (reference sequence). The CDR3 extends over 14 amino acids. The CDR3 loop is CASSQGYSGVEQYV. CDR3 nucleotide sequence: TGTGCCAGCAGCCAGGGCTATTCGGGAGTCGAGCAGTACGTC.

Only one count was recorded for this clone. The chain links TRBV9 to TRBJ2-2, with D unclear. The CDR3 extends over 14 amino acids. V lost 2 bases and J 0 bases, leaving 5 bases between the germline ends. Germline V gene data show CDR1 as SGDLS and CDR2 as YYNGEE. The chain's CDR3 is CASSVRSNTGELFF. The CDR3 coding sequence is TGTGCCAGCAGCGTTCGTTCGAACACCGGGGAGCTGTTTTTT.

The J gene is TRBJ2-7, the V gene TRBV6-1; no clear D gene. The V end was cut by 3 bases, the J end by 6 bases, with 18 bases between. The CDR3 sequence is 15 residues long. Germline V gene sequence: CDR1 MNHNS, CDR2 SASEGT. The CDR3 sequence: CASSELGEIPFEQYV. DNA of the CDR3: TGTGCCAGCAGTGAGTTGGGCGAAATCCCGTTCGAGCAGTACGTC.

A word on this clone: The sample has other DNA sequences that encode this CDR3 too. The chain carries TRBV10-3 and TRBJ1-1, with D perhaps matching TRBD1 (5 bases). Looked up from germline, CDR1 is ENHRY and CDR2 is SYGVKD. V was clipped by 4 bases and J by 1 base, with 7 bases between them. This CDR3 region has 13 residues. The CDR3 reads CAISGQGNTEAFF. CDR3 bases: TGTGCCATCAGTGGGCAGGGGAACACTGAAGCTTTCTTT.

This clone has only a few counts. This chain uses TRBV24-1 with TRBJ1-5; TRBD1 matches 8 bases. The germline gives CDR1 KGHDR, CDR2 SFDVKD. This CDR3 comprises 13 residues. J was trimmed by 7 bases and V by 4 bases; bases with no gene match: 2. The CDR3 protein is CATSERQGQPQHF. As DNA, the CDR3 is TGTGCCACCAGTGAAAGACAGGGGCAGCCCCAGCATTTT.